These T cell receptor beta chains were read from a single sample in a study of T cell repertoires in cytomegalovirus infection. The antigens these receptors bind are not known. MiXCR, applied by TCRdb to the reads, yields one record per CDR3 protein. Counted here are about 830,000 distinct CDR3 sequences, around a third occurring once; the ten biggest clones make up approximately 13%. The sequences come from cultured CD8+ T cells from PBMCs, collected from culture after CMV antigen stimulation. These receptor sequences come from a human donor in good health (CMV status not recorded). Some clones in this sample may be carry-over from other donors' samples. Both conserved end residues are part of each CDR3. Each record gives: J gene, clone size, V gene, D gene, CDR3 protein, CDR3 DNA. A D gene is named only where the DNA matches it firmly. Clone sizes are given selectively: once, few, many, or a class where the clone is expanded.

>TRBJ2-1|.|TRBV24-1|.
CATSDADGTYNEQFF
TGTGCCACCAGTGATGCGGACGGGACCTACAATGAGCAGTTCTTC
>TRBJ2-1|.|TRBV12-5|.
CASGLEGAYNEQFF
TGTGCTAGTGGTTTGGAGGGGGCCTACAATGAGCAGTTCTTC
>TRBJ2-3|.|TRBV6-1|.
CASSEDWVAGSTDTQYF
TGTGCCAGCAGTGAAGACTGGGTTGCAGGCAGCACAGATACGCAGTATTTT
>TRBJ2-1|.|TRBV6-6|.
CASSERGQFF
TGTGCCAGCAGTGAGAGAGGGCAGTTCTTC
>TRBJ1-1|.|TRBV6-1|.
CASSIMIGVRGTEAFF
TGTGCCAGCAGTATTATGATCGGGGTAAGGGGTACTGAAGCTTTCTTT
>TRBJ2-1|.|TRBV27|.
CASSLRLAPGNEQFF
TGTGCCAGCAGTTTAAGGCTAGCTCCGGGGAATGAGCAGTTCTTC
>TRBJ1-1|.|TRBV24-1|.
CATSDPWLVQGTEAFF
TGTGCCACCAGTGACCCGTGGCTCGTTCAGGGCACTGAAGCTTTCTTT
>TRBJ2-1|many|TRBV7-9|.
CASTSWDPSSENEQFF
TGTGCCAGCACGTCCTGGGACCCAAGCTCAGAAAATGAGCAGTTCTTC
>TRBJ1-5|.|TRBV19|.
CASISVERAQHF
TGTGCCAGTATTTCGGTGGAGAGAGCCCAGCATTTT
>TRBJ2-7|few|TRBV7-6|.
CASSPTPTDEQYF
TGTGCCAGCAGCCCAACACCGACAGACGAGCAGTACTTC
>TRBJ2-1|few|TRBV5-8|.
CASSSLGTGPYNEQFF
TGTGCCAGCAGCTCTTTGGGTACAGGGCCCTACAATGAGCAGTTCTTC
>TRBJ2-3|few|TRBV5-4|TRBD2
CASSTPGTSGGTSVYTDTQYF
TGTGCCAGCAGCACCCCAGGGACTAGCGGGGGGACCTCCGTTTACACAGATACGCAGTATTTT
>TRBJ1-6|.|TRBV6-6|.
CASSNGESSYNSPLHF
TGTGCCAGCAGCAACGGGGAGAGCTCCTATAATTCACCCCTCCACTTT
>TRBJ1-2|.|TRBV6-5|.
CASSYAPSGRYYGYTF
TGTGCCAGCAGTTACGCACCATCCGGGAGGTACTATGGCTACACCTTC
>TRBJ2-1|many|TRBV11-1|.
CASSTGTSSYNEQFF
TGTGCCAGCAGTACCGGGACTTCCTCCTACAATGAGCAGTTCTTC